A selection of T cell receptor beta chains follows, all from one sample in a study of blood T cell repertoires in COVID-19. Sequencing used immunoSEQ multiplex PCR; TCRdb keeps in-frame clones, though not all of them. The data hold approximately 220,000 clones, with around nine tenths observed a single time. The material sequenced was peripheral blood. The receptors originated from a man in his fifties or sixties with acute or convalescent COVID-19. Both conserved end residues are part of each CDR3. The order of the fields is J gene, V gene, CDR3 length, clone size, D gene, CDR3 DNA, CDR3 protein. The D gene is left open where the match is weak. Size is stated for part of the rows, as once, few or many counts, or as a class when the clone is expanded.

J gene: TRBJ1-6
V gene: TRBV4-1
CDR3 length: 18
clone size: NA
D gene: NA
CDR3 DNA: TGCGCCAGCAGCCAAGATCTTGGGGGGAGCTCCTATAATTCACCCCTCCACTTT
CDR3 protein: CASSQDLGGSSYNSPLHF

J gene: TRBJ2-1
V gene: TRBV4-1
CDR3 length: 16
clone size: NA
D gene: TRBD2
CDR3 DNA: TGCGCCAGCAGCCATAAGCGGGGGCCCTCCTACAATGAGCAGTTCTTC
CDR3 protein: CASSHKRGPSYNEQFF

J gene: TRBJ1-5
V gene: TRBV28
CDR3 length: 15
clone size: NA
D gene: NA
CDR3 DNA: TGTGCCAGCAAACGATTGGGCAGGGCTCCTCAGCCCCAGCATTTT
CDR3 protein: CASKRLGRAPQPQHF

J gene: TRBJ1-1
V gene: TRBV9
CDR3 length: 16
clone size: NA
D gene: NA
CDR3 DNA: TGTGCCAGCAGCGTAGTATCGCTAGTGATGAACACTGAAGCTTTCTTT
CDR3 protein: CASSVVSLVMNTEAFF

J gene: TRBJ2-4
V gene: TRBV6-2/TRBV6-3
CDR3 length: 17
clone size: NA
D gene: TRBD1
CDR3 DNA: TGTGCCAGCAGTTACTCGGGACAGGTAACGGCCAAAAACATTCAGTACTTC
CDR3 protein: CASSYSGQVTAKNIQYF

J gene: TRBJ1-3
V gene: TRBV9
CDR3 length: 14
clone size: NA
D gene: NA
CDR3 DNA: TGTGCCAGCAGCGTTTCAGGAACTGGAAACACCATATATTTT
CDR3 protein: CASSVSGTGNTIYF

J gene: TRBJ1-3
V gene: TRBV19
CDR3 length: 14
clone size: NA
D gene: NA
CDR3 DNA: TGTGCCAGTAGTATTGGGCTCTCTGGAAACACCATATATTTT
CDR3 protein: CASSIGLSGNTIYF

J gene: TRBJ1-3
V gene: TRBV3-1/TRBV3-2
CDR3 length: 15
clone size: NA
D gene: NA
CDR3 DNA: TGTGCCAGCAGCCAATTGCGCGTGTCTGGAAACACCATATATTTT
CDR3 protein: CASSQLRVSGNTIYF

J gene: TRBJ2-5
V gene: TRBV6-5
CDR3 length: 15
clone size: NA
D gene: TRBD2
CDR3 DNA: TGTGCCAGCAGTTATAGCGGGGGGCGGTTAGAGACCCAGTACTTC
CDR3 protein: CASSYSGGRLETQYF

J gene: TRBJ2-7
V gene: TRBV7-9
CDR3 length: 14
clone size: NA
D gene: TRBD1
CDR3 DNA: TGTGCCAGCAGCTTAGGGACAGGGTCCTACGAGCAGTACTTC
CDR3 protein: CASSLGTGSYEQYF

J gene: TRBJ2-6
V gene: TRBV28
CDR3 length: 16
clone size: few
D gene: NA
CDR3 DNA: TGTGCCAGCAGTTTTCAATTGAGCTCTGGGGCCAACGTCCTGACTTTC
CDR3 protein: CASSFQLSSGANVLTF

J gene: TRBJ1-1
V gene: TRBV6-4
CDR3 length: 15
clone size: NA
D gene: TRBD1
CDR3 DNA: TGTGCCAGCAGTCTTACGACAGGGCGCGGGACTGAAGCTTTCTTT
CDR3 protein: CASSLTTGRGTEAFF

J gene: TRBJ2-1
V gene: TRBV5-1
CDR3 length: 17
clone size: NA
D gene: TRBD2
CDR3 DNA: TGCGCCAGCAGCTCGTCTAGCGGGGGTTATTCCTACAATGAGCAGTTCTTC
CDR3 protein: CASSSSSGGYSYNEQFF

J gene: TRBJ2-1
V gene: TRBV18
CDR3 length: 16
clone size: NA
D gene: TRBD2
CDR3 DNA: TGTGCCAGCTCACCAACCCTGGGACTAGCGGTGGATGAGCAGTTCTTC
CDR3 protein: CASSPTLGLAVDEQFF

J gene: TRBJ1-5
V gene: TRBV19
CDR3 length: 16
clone size: NA
D gene: TRBD1
CDR3 DNA: TGTGCCAGTAGTACCTCCCGGGACAGGGGGCCTTCGGCCCAGCATTTT
CDR3 protein: CASSTSRDRGPSAQHF

J gene: TRBJ2-5
V gene: TRBV29-1
CDR3 length: 12
clone size: once
D gene: NA
CDR3 DNA: TGCAGCGTTGGCGGGCTTAGGGAGACCCAGTACTTC
CDR3 protein: CSVGGLRETQYF

J gene: TRBJ2-7
V gene: TRBV4-1
CDR3 length: 15
clone size: NA
D gene: TRBD1
CDR3 DNA: TGCGCCAGCAGCCAAGCCGGGACAGGGTGGCACGAGCAGTACTTC
CDR3 protein: CASSQAGTGWHEQYF